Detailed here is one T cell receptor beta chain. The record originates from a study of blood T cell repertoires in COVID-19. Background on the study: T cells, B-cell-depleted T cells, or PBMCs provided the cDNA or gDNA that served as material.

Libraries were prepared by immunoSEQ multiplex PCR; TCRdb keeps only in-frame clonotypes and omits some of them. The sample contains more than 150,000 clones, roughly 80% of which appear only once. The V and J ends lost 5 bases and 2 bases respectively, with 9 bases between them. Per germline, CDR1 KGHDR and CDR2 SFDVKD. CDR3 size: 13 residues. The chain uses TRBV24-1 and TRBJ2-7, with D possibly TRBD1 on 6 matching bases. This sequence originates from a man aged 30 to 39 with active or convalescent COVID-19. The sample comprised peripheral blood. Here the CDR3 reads CATSGEGAYEQYF. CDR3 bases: TGTGCCACCAGTGGTGAGGGGGCCTACGAGCAGTACTTC.